The subject of this entry is one T cell receptor (beta chain). Its target is not known. This entry is derived from a study of cytomegalovirus exposure and HLA in healthy donors. Donors in the study were healthy people who gave bone marrow. Germline CDR1 reads SGHTA; CDR2 reads FQGTGA. The V and J ends lost 5 bases and 3 bases, in that order; junction bases with no gene match: 3. The CDR3 covers 13 residues. Study outcomes and limitations: Some V segments, TRBV6-2 and TRBV6-3 among them, were indistinguishable and were therefore excluded. In a later analysis, HLA-associated TCR beta chains were more clonally expanded than equally common others.

The PCR employed 60 Vbeta primers together with 13 Jbeta primers. TCRdb's table, derived via immunoSEQ multiplex PCR, lists solely in-frame clones and lacks some. The table has about 170,000 clones, over 75% seen once; the top ten hold around 3.1%. This receptor was taken from a female donor in good health and CMV-seronegative. The sequencing sample was made of PBMCs. The V and J genes are TRBV7-3 and TRBJ2-5; 7 bases align to TRBD1. The CDR3 nucleotides are TGTGCCAGCAGCCTCGACAGGGAAGAGACCCAGTACTTC. The encoded protein is CASSLDREETQYF.